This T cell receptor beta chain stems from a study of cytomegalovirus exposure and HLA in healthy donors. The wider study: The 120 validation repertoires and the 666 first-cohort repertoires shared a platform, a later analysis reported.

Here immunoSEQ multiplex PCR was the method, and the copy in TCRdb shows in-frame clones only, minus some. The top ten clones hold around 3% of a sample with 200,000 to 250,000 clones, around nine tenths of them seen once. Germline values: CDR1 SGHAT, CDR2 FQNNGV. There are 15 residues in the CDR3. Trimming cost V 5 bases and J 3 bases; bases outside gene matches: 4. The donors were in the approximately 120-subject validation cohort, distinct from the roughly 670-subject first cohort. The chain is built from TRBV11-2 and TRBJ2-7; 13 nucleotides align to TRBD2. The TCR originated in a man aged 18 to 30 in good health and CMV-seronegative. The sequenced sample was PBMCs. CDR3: CASSVGLAGIYEQYF. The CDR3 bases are TGTGCCAGCAGCGTGGGACTAGCGGGGATCTACGAGCAGTACTTC.